This T cell receptor beta chain is from a study of cytomegalovirus exposure and HLA in healthy donors. Study results and limitations: Most TCR sequences proved rare, with some public TCRs found in many donors. In an earlier analysis, productive rearrangement rates for most beta V segments clustered near 87% or 30%.

Use of 60 Vbeta and 13 Jbeta primers characterized the PCR. Sequencing was performed with immunoSEQ multiplex PCR; in TCRdb, only in-frame clones are kept and a portion is missing. Among roughly 90,000 clones listed, 90% were seen once. In regard to this clone: The antigen is unknown.

Healthy bone marrow donors supplied every sample. The CDR3 is made up of 14 amino acids. Germline V CDR1 and CDR2: SQVTM, ANQGSEA. The J segment lost 8 bases and the V segment lost 7 bases, leaving 13 bases of the junction unmatched. This clonotype was sampled from a man aged 18-30 years in good health and CMV-seronegative. This chain links TRBV29-1 with TRBJ2-1; 8 nucleotides align to TRBD1. The sequenced sample was PBMCs. The CDR3 bases are TGCAGCGCGGGCCGGGACAGGCTGCCCGATGAGCAGTTCTTC. Its translation is CSAGRDRLPDEQFF.